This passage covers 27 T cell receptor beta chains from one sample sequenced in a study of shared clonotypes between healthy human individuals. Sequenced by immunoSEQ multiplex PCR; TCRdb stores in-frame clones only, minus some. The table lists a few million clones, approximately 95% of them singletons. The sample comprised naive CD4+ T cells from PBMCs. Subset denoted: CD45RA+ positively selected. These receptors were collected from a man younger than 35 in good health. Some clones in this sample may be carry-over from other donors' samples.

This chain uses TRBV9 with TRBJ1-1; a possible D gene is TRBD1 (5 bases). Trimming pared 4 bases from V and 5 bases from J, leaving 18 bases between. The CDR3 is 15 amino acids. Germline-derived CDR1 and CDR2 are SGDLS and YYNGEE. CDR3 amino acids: CASSREAGKGTEAFF. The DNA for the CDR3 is TGTGCCAGCAGCCGGGAGGCAGGGAAAGGGACTGAAGCTTTCTTT.

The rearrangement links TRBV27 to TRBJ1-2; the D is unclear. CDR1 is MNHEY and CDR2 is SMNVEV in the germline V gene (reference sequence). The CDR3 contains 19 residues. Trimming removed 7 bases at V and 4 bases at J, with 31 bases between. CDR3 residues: CASTMRQDDSDPPFYGYTF. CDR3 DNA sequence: TGTGCCAGCACCATGCGGCAGGACGATTCTGACCCGCCTTTCTATGGCTACACCTTC.

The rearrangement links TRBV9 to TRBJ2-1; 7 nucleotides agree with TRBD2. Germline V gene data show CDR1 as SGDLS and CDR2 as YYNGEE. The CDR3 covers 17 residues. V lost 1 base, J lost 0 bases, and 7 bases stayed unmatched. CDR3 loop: CASSVRGAGSSYNEQFF. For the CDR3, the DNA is TGTGCCAGCAGCGTACGGGGAGCGGGGAGCTCCTACAATGAGCAGTTCTTC.

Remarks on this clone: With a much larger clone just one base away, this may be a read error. The CDR3 nucleotides are TGTGCCAGCAGTTTACGACTAGCGGGAGGGTTCGAGCAGTACTTC. This translates into CASSLRLAGGFEQYF. The rearrangement uses TRBV27 and TRBJ2-7; the match to TRBD2 covers 14 bases. Losses at the gene ends were 2 bases for V and 6 bases for J; bases not matched to a gene: 3. Germline CDR1 MNHEY, CDR2 SMNVEV (reference sequence). The CDR3 loop spans 15 amino acids.

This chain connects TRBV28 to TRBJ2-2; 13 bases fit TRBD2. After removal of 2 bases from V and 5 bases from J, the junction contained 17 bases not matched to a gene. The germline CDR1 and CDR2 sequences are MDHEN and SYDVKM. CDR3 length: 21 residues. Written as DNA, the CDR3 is TGTGCCAGCAGTTTAGGGCTCCTAGGGACTAGCGGGATTTTGGGGACCGGGGAGCTGTTTTTT. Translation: CASSLGLLGTSGILGTGELFF.

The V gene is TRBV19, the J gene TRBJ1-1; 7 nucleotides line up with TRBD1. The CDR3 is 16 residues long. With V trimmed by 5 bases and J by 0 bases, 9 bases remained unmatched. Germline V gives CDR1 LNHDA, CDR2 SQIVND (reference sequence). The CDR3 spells CASSPRPGGMNTEAFF. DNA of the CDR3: TGTGCCAGTAGTCCCCGGCCAGGGGGTATGAACACTGAAGCTTTCTTT. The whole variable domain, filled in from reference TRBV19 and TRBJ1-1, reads DGGITQSPKYLFRKEGQNVTLSCEQNLNHDAMYWYRQDPGQGLRLIYYSQIVNDFQKGDIAEGYSVSREKKESFPLTVTSAQKNPTAFYLCASSPRPGGMNTEAFFGQGTRLTVV.

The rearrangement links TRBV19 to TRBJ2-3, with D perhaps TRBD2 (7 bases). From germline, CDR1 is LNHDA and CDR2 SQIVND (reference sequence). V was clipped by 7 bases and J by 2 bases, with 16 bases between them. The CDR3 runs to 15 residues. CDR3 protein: CASTSRGAYTDTQYF. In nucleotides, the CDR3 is TGTGCCAGTACCTCCCGGGGGGCCTACACAGATACGCAGTATTTT.

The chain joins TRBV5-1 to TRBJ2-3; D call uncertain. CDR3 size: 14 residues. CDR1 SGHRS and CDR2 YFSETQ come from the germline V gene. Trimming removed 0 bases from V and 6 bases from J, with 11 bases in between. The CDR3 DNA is TGCGCCAGCAGCTTGGCGTCCCCCACGGATACGCAGTATTTT. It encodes CASSLASPTDTQYF.

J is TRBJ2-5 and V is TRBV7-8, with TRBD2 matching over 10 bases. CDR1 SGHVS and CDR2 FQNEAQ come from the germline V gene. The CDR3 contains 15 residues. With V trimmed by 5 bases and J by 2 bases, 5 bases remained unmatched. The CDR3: CASSILAGKQETQYF. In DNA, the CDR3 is TGTGCCAGCAGCATACTAGCGGGGAAGCAAGAGACCCAGTACTTC.

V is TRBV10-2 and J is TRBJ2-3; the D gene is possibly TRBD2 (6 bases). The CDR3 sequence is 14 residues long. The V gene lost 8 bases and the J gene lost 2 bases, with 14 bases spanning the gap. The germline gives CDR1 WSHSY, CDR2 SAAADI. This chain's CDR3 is CASAPSASTDTQYF. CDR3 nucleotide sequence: TGCGCCAGCGCACCTAGCGCTTCCACAGATACGCAGTATTTT.

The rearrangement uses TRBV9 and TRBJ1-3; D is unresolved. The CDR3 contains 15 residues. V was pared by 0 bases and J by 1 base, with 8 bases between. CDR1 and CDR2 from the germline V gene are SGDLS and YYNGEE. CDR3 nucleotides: TGTGCCAGCAGCGTAGATCTGGGGTCTGGAAACACCATATATTTT. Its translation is CASSVDLGSGNTIYF.

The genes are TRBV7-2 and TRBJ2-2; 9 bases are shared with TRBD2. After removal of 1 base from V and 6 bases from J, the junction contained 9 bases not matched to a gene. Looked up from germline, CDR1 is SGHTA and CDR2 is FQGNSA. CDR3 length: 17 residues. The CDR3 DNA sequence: TGTGCCAGCAGCTTAGTTTGGAGTCTAGCGGGGTCCGGGGAGCTGTTTTTT. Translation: CASSLVWSLAGSGELFF.

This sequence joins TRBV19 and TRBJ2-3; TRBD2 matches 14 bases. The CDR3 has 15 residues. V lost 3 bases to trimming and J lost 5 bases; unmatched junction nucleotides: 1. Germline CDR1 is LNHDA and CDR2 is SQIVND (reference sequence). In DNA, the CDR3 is TGTGCCAGTAGTATGGGACTAGCGGGAGTAGATACGCAGTATTTT. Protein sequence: CASSMGLAGVDTQYF.

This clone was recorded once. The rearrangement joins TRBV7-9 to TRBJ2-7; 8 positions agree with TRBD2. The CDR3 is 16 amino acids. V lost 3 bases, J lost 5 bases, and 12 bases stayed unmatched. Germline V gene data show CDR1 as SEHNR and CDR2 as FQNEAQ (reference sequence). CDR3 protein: CASSLGRLAHGDEQYF. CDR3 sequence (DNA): TGTGCCAGCAGCTTGGGGAGACTAGCGCATGGGGACGAGCAGTACTTC. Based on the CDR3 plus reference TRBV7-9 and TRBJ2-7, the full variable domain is DTGVSQNPRHKITKRGQNVTFRCDPISEHNRLYWYRQTLGQGPEFLTYFQNEAQLEKSRLLSDRFSAERPKGSFSTLEIQRTEQGDSAMYLCASSLGRLAHGDEQYFGPGTRLTVT.

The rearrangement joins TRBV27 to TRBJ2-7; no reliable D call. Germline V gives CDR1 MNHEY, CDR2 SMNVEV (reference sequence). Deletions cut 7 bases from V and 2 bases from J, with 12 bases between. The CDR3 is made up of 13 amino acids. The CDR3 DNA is TGTGCCAGCAACCCCGGGTACACCTACGAGCAGTACTTC. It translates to CASNPGYTYEQYF.

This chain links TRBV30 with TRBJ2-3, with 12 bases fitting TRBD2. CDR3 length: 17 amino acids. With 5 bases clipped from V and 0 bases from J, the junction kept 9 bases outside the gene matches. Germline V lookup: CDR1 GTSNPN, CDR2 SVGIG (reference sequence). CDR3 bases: TGTGCCTGGGGCACTAGCGGGAGGTCCCCTAGCACAGATACGCAGTATTTT. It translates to CAWGTSGRSPSTDTQYF.

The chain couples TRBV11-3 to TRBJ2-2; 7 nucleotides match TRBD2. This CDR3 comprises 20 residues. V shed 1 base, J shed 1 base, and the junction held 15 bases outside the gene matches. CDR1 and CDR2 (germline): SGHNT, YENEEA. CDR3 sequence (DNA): TGTGCCAGCAGCTTAGTCCCTCTTTTCGGAGGGAGGGGGAACACCGGGGAGCTGTTTTTT. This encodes CASSLVPLFGGRGNTGELFF.

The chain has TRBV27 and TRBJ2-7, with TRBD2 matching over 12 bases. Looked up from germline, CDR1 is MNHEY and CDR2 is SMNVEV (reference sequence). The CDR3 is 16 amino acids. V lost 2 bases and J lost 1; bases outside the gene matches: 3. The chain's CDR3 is CASSLTGTSGSYEQYF. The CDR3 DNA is TGTGCCAGCAGTTTAACCGGGACTAGCGGGTCCTACGAGCAGTACTTC.

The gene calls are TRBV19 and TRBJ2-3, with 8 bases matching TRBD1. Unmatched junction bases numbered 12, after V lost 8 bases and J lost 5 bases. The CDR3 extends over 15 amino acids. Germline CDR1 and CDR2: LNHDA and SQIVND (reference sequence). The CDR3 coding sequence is TGTGCCAGTCAAACGCGGACAGGGCGGCAAGATACGCAGTATTTT. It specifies CASQTRTGRQDTQYF.

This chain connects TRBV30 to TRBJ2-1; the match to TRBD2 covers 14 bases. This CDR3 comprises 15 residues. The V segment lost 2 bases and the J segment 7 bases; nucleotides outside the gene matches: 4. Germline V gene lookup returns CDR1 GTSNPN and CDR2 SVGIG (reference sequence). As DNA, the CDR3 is TGTGCCTGGAGTAAGACTAGCGGGAGGGGGAATGAGCAGTTCTTC. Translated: CAWSKTSGRGNEQFF.

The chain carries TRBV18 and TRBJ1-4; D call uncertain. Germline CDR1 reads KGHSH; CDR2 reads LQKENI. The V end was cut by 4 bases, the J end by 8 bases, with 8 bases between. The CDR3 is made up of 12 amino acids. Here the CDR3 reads CASSRPREKLFF. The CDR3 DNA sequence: TGTGCCAGCTCACGCCCCCGGGAAAAACTGTTTTTT.

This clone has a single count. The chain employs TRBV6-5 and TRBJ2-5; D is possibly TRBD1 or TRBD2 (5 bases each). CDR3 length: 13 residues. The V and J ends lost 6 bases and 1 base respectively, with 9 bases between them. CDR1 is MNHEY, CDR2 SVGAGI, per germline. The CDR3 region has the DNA TGTGCCAGCAGGGGACGGTTCCAAGAGACCCAGTACTTC. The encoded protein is CASRGRFQETQYF.

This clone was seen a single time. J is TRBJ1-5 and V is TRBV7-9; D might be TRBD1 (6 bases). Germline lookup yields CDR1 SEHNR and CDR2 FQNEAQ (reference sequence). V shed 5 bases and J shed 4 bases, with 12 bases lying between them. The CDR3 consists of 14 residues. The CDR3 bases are TGTGCCAGCAGCCTCGGGACAAGGAATCAGCCCCAGCATTTT. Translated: CASSLGTRNQPQHF.

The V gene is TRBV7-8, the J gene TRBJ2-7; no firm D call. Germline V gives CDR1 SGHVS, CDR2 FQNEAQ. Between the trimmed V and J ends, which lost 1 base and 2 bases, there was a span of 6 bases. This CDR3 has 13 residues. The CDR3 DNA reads TGTGCCAGCAGCTTAGGGACCCCCTACGAGCAGTACTTC. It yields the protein CASSLGTPYEQYF.

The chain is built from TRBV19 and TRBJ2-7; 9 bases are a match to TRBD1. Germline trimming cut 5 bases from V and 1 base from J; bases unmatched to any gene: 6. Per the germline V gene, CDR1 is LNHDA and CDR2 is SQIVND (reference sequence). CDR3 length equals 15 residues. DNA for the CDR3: TGTGCCAGTAGTGGGGGGACAGGGTGGTCCTACGAGCAGTACTTC. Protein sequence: CASSGGTGWSYEQYF.

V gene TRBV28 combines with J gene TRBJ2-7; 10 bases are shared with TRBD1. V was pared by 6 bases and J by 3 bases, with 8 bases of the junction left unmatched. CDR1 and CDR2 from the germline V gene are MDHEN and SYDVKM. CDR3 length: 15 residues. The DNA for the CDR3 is TGTGCCAGCAGGCCGTCGGGACAGGGGTACTACGAGCAGTACTTC. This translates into CASRPSGQGYYEQYF. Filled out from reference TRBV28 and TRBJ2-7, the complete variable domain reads DVKVTQSSRYLVKRTGEKVFLECVQDMDHENMFWYRQDPGLGLRLIYFSYDVKMKEKGDIPEGYSVSREKKERFSLILESASTNQTSMYLCASRPSGQGYYEQYFGPGTRLTVT.

CDR3 amino acids: CASRGGLAGRLYEQYF. Here the CDR3 DNA reads TGCGCCAGCAGGGGGGGCCTAGCGGGAAGGCTCTACGAGCAGTACTTC. This chain links TRBV5-1 with TRBJ2-7, with 9 bases that match TRBD2. The junction had 12 bases not matched to a gene; V was cut back by 5 bases and J by 3 bases. The germline V gene encodes CDR1 SGHRS and CDR2 YFSETQ. This CDR3 comprises 16 residues.